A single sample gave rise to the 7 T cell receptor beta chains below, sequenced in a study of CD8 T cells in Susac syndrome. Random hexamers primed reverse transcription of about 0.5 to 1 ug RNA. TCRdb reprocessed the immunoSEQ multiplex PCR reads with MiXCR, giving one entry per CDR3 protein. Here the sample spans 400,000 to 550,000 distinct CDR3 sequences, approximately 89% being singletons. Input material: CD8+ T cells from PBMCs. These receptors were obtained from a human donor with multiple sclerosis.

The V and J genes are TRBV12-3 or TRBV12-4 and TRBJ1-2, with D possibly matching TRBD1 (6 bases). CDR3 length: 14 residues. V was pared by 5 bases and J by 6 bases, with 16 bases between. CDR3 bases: TGTGCCAGCAGTCCCGATGGGGGGCCCAATGGCTACACCTTC. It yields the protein CASSPDGGPNGYTF.

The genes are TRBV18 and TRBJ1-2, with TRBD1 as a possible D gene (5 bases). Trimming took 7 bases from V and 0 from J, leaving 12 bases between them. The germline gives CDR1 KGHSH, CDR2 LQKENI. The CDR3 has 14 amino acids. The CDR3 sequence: CASFHGGSNYGYTF. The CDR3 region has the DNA TGTGCCAGCTTCCATGGGGGATCTAACTATGGCTACACCTTC.

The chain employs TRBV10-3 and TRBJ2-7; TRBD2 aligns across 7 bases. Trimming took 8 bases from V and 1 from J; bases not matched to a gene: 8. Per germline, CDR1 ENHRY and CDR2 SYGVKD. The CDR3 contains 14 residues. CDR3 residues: CAIGWRESSYEQYF. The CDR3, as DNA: TGTGCCATCGGCTGGCGGGAGTCATCCTACGAGCAGTACTTC.

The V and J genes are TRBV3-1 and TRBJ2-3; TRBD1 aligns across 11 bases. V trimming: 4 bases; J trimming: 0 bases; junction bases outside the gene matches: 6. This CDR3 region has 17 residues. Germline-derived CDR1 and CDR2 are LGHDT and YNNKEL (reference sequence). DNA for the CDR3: TGTGCCAGCAGCCCCTACGGGACAGGGGGTAGCACAGATACGCAGTATTTT. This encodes CASSPYGTGGSTDTQYF.

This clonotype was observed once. The DNA for the CDR3 is TGCGCCAGCAGTCCCGTGGGAAACTACGAGCAGTACTTC. This sequence encodes CASSPVGNYEQYF. This chain links TRBV4-1 with TRBJ2-7; D gene unclear. The CDR3 consists of 13 residues. V lost 6 bases and J lost 3, with 12 bases in between. Looked up from germline, CDR1 is MGHRA and CDR2 is YSYEKL.

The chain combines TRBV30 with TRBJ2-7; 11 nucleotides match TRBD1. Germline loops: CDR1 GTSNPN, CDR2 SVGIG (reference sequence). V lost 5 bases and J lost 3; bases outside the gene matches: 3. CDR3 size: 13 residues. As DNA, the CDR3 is TGTGCCTGGGGGACAGGGGGTTTCTACGAGCAGTACTTC. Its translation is CAWGTGGFYEQYF.

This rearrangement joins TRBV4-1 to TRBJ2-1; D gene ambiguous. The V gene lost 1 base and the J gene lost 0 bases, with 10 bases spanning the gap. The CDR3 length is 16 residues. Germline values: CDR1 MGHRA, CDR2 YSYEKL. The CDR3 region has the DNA TGCGCCAGCAGCCAAGCAGAGAGAAGCTCCTACAATGAGCAGTTCTTC. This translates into CASSQAERSSYNEQFF.